This TCR beta chain was recorded in a study of tumor and adjacent non-tumor tissue in lung cancer. The wider study: Stage I to III disease affected about ten men and roughly 5 women aged about 31 to 80.

Three rounds of nested PCR, following a modified ARM-PCR protocol, produced the TCRbeta library. TCRdb itself ran the multiplex PCR reads through MiXCR, one entry per CDR3 protein. The sample comprises 90,000 or so distinct CDR3 sequences, roughly three fifths of which are singletons, and roughly 15% rests with the top ten. The template was RNA from unsorted bulk tissue. Germline assignment: CDR1 SGHRS and CDR2 YFSETQ. V gave up 7 bases and J gave up 0 bases, with 20 bases separating them. The CDR3 runs 17 residues. Regarding this clonotype: The target antigen is unknown.

General study points: TCR diversity was significantly greater in tumor than normal lung tissue.

The rearrangement uses TRBV5-1 and TRBJ1-3; D gene uncertain. The source material was lung tumor tissue. The clonotype was recovered from a man in his 70s with non-small cell lung cancer. DNA for the CDR3: TGCGCCAGCCGGCCCGCCCCGGGTGCGGGCTCTGGAAACACCATATATTTT. Translated: CASRPAPGAGSGNTIYF.